The text below deals with one TCR beta chain. No antigen is known for it. This specimen comes from a study of T cells in localized non-small cell lung cancer. Study outcomes and limitations: Measurement of T cell clonality placed uninvolved adjacent lung highest, above the level in tumor. Detection in adjacent lung was observed for a median around 55 of the top 100 tumor clones.

V shed 5 bases, J shed 0 bases, and the junction held 12 bases outside the gene matches. Germline CDR1 reads SEHNR; CDR2 reads FQNEAQ (reference sequence). CDR3 length: 17 amino acids. Sequencing was performed with immunoSEQ multiplex PCR; in TCRdb, only in-frame clones are kept and a portion is missing. The sample carries approximately 40,000 clones, around 87% recorded once. The sequences come from peripheral blood, collected before any cancer treatment. The sequence was obtained from a man aged 35-69 years with stage I lung adenocarcinoma. The J gene is TRBJ2-7, the V gene TRBV7-9, with 8 bases matching TRBD2. CDR3 coding DNA: TGTGCCAGCAGCCGTCGTGGTAGCGGGATAGACTCCTACGAGCAGTACTTC. It translates to CASSRRGSGIDSYEQYF.